The clone carrying this T cell receptor (beta chain) was picked up many times. In TCRdb, the 5' RACE reads were re-called with MiXCR into one record per CDR3 protein. The sample consists of more than 35,000 distinct CDR3 sequences, around 2.8% of them appearing once. The data are from a study of CD8 T cells in ankylosing spondylitis. CDR3 size: 15 residues. The germline CDR1 and CDR2 sequences are SGDLS and YYNGEE. V dropped 0 bases and J dropped 6 bases, with 10 bases sitting between them. Material: blood, either unsorted or a sorted T cell fraction (not recorded which). The TCR sequence derives from a male donor with ankylosing spondylitis or in good health (not recorded which). The chain couples TRBV9 to TRBJ1-6, with D hard to call. CDR3 in DNA: TGTGCCAGCAGCGTAGCGGACTGGGCTAATTCACCCCTCCACTTT. Translation gives CASSVADWANSPLHF.